The sequence of this T cell receptor (beta chain) was determined in a study of CD8+ T cells in alopecia areata. Study as a whole: Each of the treated patients was given oral tofacitinib, 5 to 10 mg twice daily, for moderate-to-severe alopecia areata.

This sample's treatment: oral pan-JAK inhibitor, 5-10 mg twice daily. From germline, CDR1 is SQVTM and CDR2 ANQGSEA. Trimming pared 4 bases from V and 5 bases from J, leaving 7 bases between. CDR3 size: 11 residues. About this clone itself: Its antigen remains unidentified.

General observations from the study: Patients showed less clear TCR sequence sharing than mice, possibly partly because of HLA diversity. Scalp specimens additionally yield sequences from normal skin's resident alphabeta T cells.

Once RNA had been extracted, it was reverse transcribed into cDNA to act as the sequencing template. Method: immunoSEQ multiplex PCR; TCRdb's copy keeps in-frame clones and lacks some. The sample consists of around 200,000 clones, about three fifths of them appearing once. The TCR sequence derives from a human donor with alopecia areata. V gene TRBV29-1 combines with J gene TRBJ2-3; D ambiguous. The sample here was CD4+ T cells sorted from blood, taken at week 4, from a patient treated with tofacitinib. This chain's CDR3 is CSVALEDTQYF. The CDR3 coding sequence is TGCAGCGTTGCGCTAGAAGATACGCAGTATTTT.